This TCR beta chain is from a study of regulatory T cells in long-lasting Graves disease. Researchers made TCR beta libraries by using iRepertoire HTBI primers and running Arm-PCR on CDR3 regions. Using its own MiXCR run on the multiplex PCR reads, TCRdb lists one record per CDR3 protein. The sample yields under 250,000 distinct CDR3 sequences, roughly 18% seen once. This sample's time point: newly diagnosed GD, antithyroid drugs for less than 3 months. The TCR library was made from RNA that had been extracted from PBMCs in TRIzol. American Thyroid Association guidelines served as the basis for diagnosing Graves' disease. CDR3 length equals 20 residues. V lost 7 bases to trimming and J lost 2 bases; unmatched junction nucleotides: 18. Germline lookup yields CDR1 MDHEN and CDR2 SYDVKM. This clonotype was counted many times. These data were also reused for a study on T cells in Graves' hyperthyroidism and ophthalmopathy. That paper notes: Over 18 months, lack of ophthalmopathy progression marked Graves' hyperthyroidism as stable. Ophthalmopathy, which appeared later, was predicted by the model a median roughly 6.5 months before onset.

This TCR was sampled from a woman in her 30s with Graves disease. The chain is built from TRBV28 and TRBJ2-3; 13 bases fit TRBD2. Material: peripheral blood mononuclear cells (PBMCs), obtained at new diagnosis, from a patient treated with antithyroid drugs. The CDR3 loop reads CASTQGQRTSGSTHTDTQYF. In nucleotides, the CDR3 is TGTGCCAGCACCCAAGGACAACGGACTAGCGGGAGCACCCACACAGATACGCAGTATTTT.